One sample yielded the 12 T cell receptor beta chains listed below, sequenced in a study of cytomegalovirus exposure and HLA in healthy donors. Both 60 Vbeta primers and 13 Jbeta primers went into the PCR. Assay used: immunoSEQ multiplex PCR; TCRdb lists only in-frame clones, some missing. The repertoire has over 150,000 clones, approximately 80% of them found once; the top ten carry under 2%. The sequenced sample consisted of PBMCs. These receptors were taken from a woman aged 18-30 years in good health and CMV-seronegative.

The chain joins TRBV2 to TRBJ1-3, with 8 nucleotides matching TRBD1. The CDR3 runs 13 residues. J was trimmed by 4 bases and V by 10 bases; bases with no gene match: 6. Germline V CDR1 and CDR2: SNHLY, FYNNEI. The CDR3 DNA sequence: TGTGCCATCCTGACAGGGGCAGGAAACACCATATATTTT. Amino acid sequence: CAILTGAGNTIYF.

This clone was seen a handful of times. The rearrangement links TRBV7-9 to TRBJ2-5, with 7 bases aligning to TRBD1. CDR1 and CDR2 from the germline V gene are SEHNR and FQNEAQ (reference sequence). After removal of 6 bases from V and 2 bases from J, the junction contained 6 bases not matched to a gene. This CDR3 has 14 amino acids. The CDR3 nucleotides are TGTGCCAGCAGTCCCCGGGGACAGCAAGAGACCCAGTACTTC. Translated: CASSPRGQQETQYF.

The V and J genes are TRBV7-7 and TRBJ2-2, with 7 bases identical to TRBD2. This CDR3 has 13 residues. Trimming cost V 5 bases and J 8 bases; bases outside gene matches: 5. The germline V gene has CDR1 SSHAT and CDR2 FNYEAQ (reference sequence). The CDR3 DNA reads TGTGCCAGCAGCCGCGGGGGTTTGGGGGAGCTGTTTTTT. Its translation: CASSRGGLGELFF.

The chain combines TRBV6-1 with TRBJ1-2, with unresolved D. The V gene lost 2 bases and the J gene lost 5 bases, with 18 bases spanning the gap. The length of the CDR3 is 16 residues. The germline CDR1 and CDR2 sequences are MNHNS and SASEGT. CDR3 DNA: TGTGCCAGCAGTGAATTGTCGGGTCCCGCGATTTATGGCTACACCTTC. Its translation: CASSELSGPAIYGYTF.

This clone has a handful of counts. The chain has TRBV9 and TRBJ2-5; tentative D call: TRBD1 (5 bases). CDR1 is SGDLS and CDR2 is YYNGEE in the germline V gene. The CDR3 is 15 residues long. With 0 bases removed from V and 4 bases from J, the gap between germline ends came to 13 bases. Here the CDR3 reads CASSVDQGAIETQYF. CDR3 bases: TGTGCCAGCAGCGTAGATCAGGGCGCAATAGAGACCCAGTACTTC.

The chain is built from TRBV2 and TRBJ2-2; TRBD2 matches at 12 bases. Germline assignment: CDR1 SNHLY and CDR2 FYNNEI. The CDR3 is 22 amino acids. The ends lost 4 bases at V and 7 bases at J; junction bases unmatched: 25. The CDR3, as DNA: TGTGCCAGCAGTGTCTTCCCCCCTAGCGGGAGGGCACCTTTTCTACCCCACGGGGAGCTGTTTTTT. This sequence encodes CASSVFPPSGRAPFLPHGELFF.

This chain connects TRBV2 to TRBJ1-5, with 7 positions matching TRBD1. There are 15 residues in the CDR3. Trimming took 8 bases from V and 8 from J; bases not matched to a gene: 15. The germline V gene encodes CDR1 SNHLY and CDR2 FYNNEI. Here the CDR3 reads CASGRGGIGLKPQHF. The CDR3 bases are TGTGCCAGCGGTCGAGGGGGCATTGGTTTGAAGCCCCAGCATTTT. Combining the CDR3 with reference TRBV2 and TRBJ1-5 gives the whole variable domain EPEVTQTPSHQVTQMGQEVILRCVPISNHLYFYWYRQILGQKVEFLVSFYNNEISEKSEIFDDQFSVERPDGSNFTLKIRSTKLEDSAMYFCASGRGGIGLKPQHFGDGTRLSIL.

The chain has TRBV5-1 and TRBJ2-1; the match to TRBD1 covers 7 bases. Germline V lookup: CDR1 SGHRS, CDR2 YFSETQ. The length of the CDR3 is 15 residues. J lost 7 bases, V lost 3 bases, and 10 bases had no gene match. The CDR3, as DNA: TGCGCCAGCAGCTCAGCCGGGACAGACTTAAATGAGCAGTTCTTC. Its translation: CASSSAGTDLNEQFF.

This chain joins TRBV9 and TRBJ1-2; maybe TRBD1 (5 bases). This CDR3 region has 15 residues. The germline V gene has CDR1 SGDLS and CDR2 YYNGEE. With 0 bases removed from V and 8 bases from J, the gap between germline ends came to 17 bases. CDR3 sequence: CASSVEEGAVSGYTF. Written as DNA, the CDR3 is TGTGCCAGCAGCGTAGAGGAAGGGGCAGTCAGCGGCTACACCTTC.

V usage is TRBV5-1 and J usage is TRBJ2-5, with D maybe TRBD1 (5 bases). Per germline, CDR1 SGHRS and CDR2 YFSETQ. Trimming removed 2 bases at V and 4 bases at J, with 15 bases between. CDR3 size: 15 residues. CDR3 in DNA: TGCGCCAGCAGCTTAGAGGCCAGGGTAGGAGAGACCCAGTACTTC. It translates to CASSLEARVGETQYF.

The J gene is TRBJ1-2, the V gene TRBV7-3; no reliable D call. V shed 5 bases and J shed 4 bases, with 11 bases lying between them. CDR3 length: 13 residues. Germline V CDR1 and CDR2: SGHTA, FQGTGA. As DNA, the CDR3 is TGTGCCAGCAGCCAGGAGGCTGCCTATGGCTACACCTTC. Amino acids: CASSQEAAYGYTF.

This chain connects TRBV5-1 to TRBJ2-7, with D unclear. V lost 4 bases, J lost 4 bases, and 15 bases lay in between. The germline gives CDR1 SGHRS, CDR2 YFSETQ. There are 14 residues in the CDR3. The CDR3 DNA reads as TGCGCCAGCAGCACTGACACTCTACTGTACGAGCAGTACTTC. Encoded protein: CASSTDTLLYEQYF.